The 30 T cell receptor beta chains presented below share a single source sample, sequenced in a study of OX40 agonist ivuxolimab in advanced cancers. Produced via immunoSEQ multiplex PCR; TCRdb's table is partial and in-frame only. Of 20,000 to 25,000 clones in the sample, 70% to 85% were seen once. This specimen consisted of CD4+ or CD8+ T cells sorted from blood, obtained in a trial of the OX40 agonist ivuxolimab. Receptors originate from an adult with an advanced solid tumor such as melanoma, head and neck, liver or kidney cancer.

Here the CDR3 reads CASSTTPAASEQYF. In DNA, the CDR3 is TGTGCCAGCAGCACTACTCCGGCAGCGTCGGAGCAGTACTTC. The chain employs TRBV6-5 and TRBJ2-7; D is unresolved. There are 14 residues in the CDR3. The germline CDR1 and CDR2 sequences are MNHEY and SVGAGI. The ends were cut back, 6 bases at V and 7 bases at J, with 19 bases in the middle.

V is TRBV18 and J is TRBJ2-1; 10 bases map to TRBD2. Germline CDR1 and CDR2: KGHSH and LQKENI. The CDR3 consists of 15 residues. The V and J ends lost 3 bases and 8 bases, in that order; junction bases with no gene match: 7. The DNA for the CDR3 is TGTGCCAGCTCACCCGGCCTAGCGGGAGCATATGAGCAGTTCTTC. Translating gives CASSPGLAGAYEQFF.

The rearrangement uses TRBV4-1 and TRBJ2-3; D may match TRBD1 or TRBD2 (6 bases each). This CDR3 region has 14 residues. Germline-derived CDR1 and CDR2 are MGHRA and YSYEKL. Trimming removed 0 bases at V and 6 bases at J, with 10 bases between. The CDR3 region is CASSQDLGGDTQYF. DNA for the CDR3: TGCGCCAGCAGCCAAGATCTGGGGGGCGATACGCAGTATTTT.

The V and J genes are TRBV5-1 and TRBJ2-5; 8 bases map to TRBD1. This CDR3 comprises 14 residues. CDR1 and CDR2 (germline): SGHRS, YFSETQ. Losses at the gene ends were 4 bases for V and 5 bases for J; bases not matched to a gene: 7. The CDR3 region is CASSPTGARETQYF. The CDR3 coding sequence is TGCGCCAGCAGCCCGACAGGGGCTAGGGAGACCCAGTACTTC.

Here the CDR3 reads CASSSRLAEWDTQYF. The CDR3 DNA is TGTGCCAGCAGCTCTCGACTAGCGGAATGGGATACGCAGTATTTT. This sequence joins TRBV7-6 and TRBJ2-3; 9 positions agree with TRBD2. Unmatched junction bases numbered 8, after V lost 4 bases and J lost 6 bases. Per the germline V gene, CDR1 is SGHVS and CDR2 is FNYEAQ. The CDR3 totals 15 residues.

The chain uses TRBV7-9 and TRBJ2-1; 10 bases map to TRBD1. CDR3 size: 15 residues. Germline-derived CDR1 and CDR2 are SEHNR and FQNEAQ (reference sequence). Losses at the gene ends were 4 bases for V and 10 bases for J; bases not matched to a gene: 10. The CDR3 nucleotides are TGTGCCAGCAGCTCGCCCGGGACAGGGGCGAAAGAGCAGTTCTTC. Translated, it gives CASSSPGTGAKEQFF.

J is TRBJ2-7 and V is TRBV5-4, with TRBD2 identical over 9 bases. Germline loops: CDR1 SGHNT, CDR2 YYREEE (reference sequence). There are 16 residues in the CDR3. J was trimmed by 3 bases and V by 0 bases; bases with no gene match: 7. The CDR3 reads CASSLVAAGGIYEQYF. DNA for the CDR3: TGTGCCAGCAGCTTGGTTGCAGCGGGAGGAATCTACGAGCAGTACTTC. The full variable domain, with the rest looked up from reference TRBV5-4 and TRBJ2-7, is ETGVTQSPTHLIKTRGQQVTLRCSSQSGHNTVSWYQQALGQGPQFIFQYYREEENGRGNFPPRFSGLQFPNYSSELNVNALELDDSALYLCASSLVAAGGIYEQYFGPGTRLTVT.

This chain uses TRBV4-1 with TRBJ2-5, with D perhaps given as TRBD1 or TRBD2 (5 bases each). Deletions cut 0 bases from V and 2 bases from J, with 13 bases between. CDR3 length: 16 residues. Per the germline V gene, CDR1 is MGHRA and CDR2 is YSYEKL. The CDR3 region is CASSQDPGRPQETQYF. The CDR3 nucleotides are TGCGCCAGCAGCCAAGATCCGGGACGGCCTCAAGAGACCCAGTACTTC.

The rearrangement uses TRBV6-1 and TRBJ2-7; 8 bases agree with TRBD1. The trim removed 1 base at V and 5 bases at J, leaving 4 bases unmatched. There are 14 residues in the CDR3. Germline assignment: CDR1 MNHNS and CDR2 SASEGT. The DNA for the CDR3 is TGTGCCAGCAGTGAAGGGCAGGGGGCTCACGAGCAGTACTTC. Protein sequence: CASSEGQGAHEQYF.

This clone was observed a few times. The V and J genes are TRBV19 and TRBJ1-3; D is unresolved. Trimming took off 9 bases at V and 0 bases at J, with 27 bases between the two ends. CDR1 is LNHDA, CDR2 SQIVND, per germline (reference sequence). CDR3 length: 19 residues. The CDR3 coding sequence is TGTGCCAGACCCTTCGGCATCTTGGCGTCGCCATACTCTGGAAACACCATATATTTT. Translation: CARPFGILASPYSGNTIYF.

This clone appeared a single time. The chain combines TRBV18 with TRBJ1-2; 12 positions agree with TRBD1. CDR3 size: 15 residues. V shed 3 bases, J shed 6 bases, and the junction held 5 bases outside the gene matches. From germline, CDR1 is KGHSH and CDR2 LQKENI. DNA for the CDR3: TGTGCCAGCTCACCCACCGGGACAGGGGGCGATGGCTACACCTTC. Protein: CASSPTGTGGDGYTF.

This clone has only a few counts. V is TRBV6-5 and J is TRBJ2-3; TRBD1 matches at 12 bases. V was clipped by 4 bases and J by 5 bases; unmatched bases: 4. The CDR3 length is 15 residues. The germline CDR1 and CDR2 sequences are MNHEY and SVGAGI. The CDR3 loop reads CASSWGQGAIDTQYF. The CDR3 bases are TGTGCCAGCAGTTGGGGACAGGGGGCCATAGATACGCAGTATTTT.

This chain connects TRBV30 to TRBJ2-1; maybe TRBD2 (6 bases). From germline, CDR1 is GTSNPN and CDR2 SVGIG (reference sequence). Between the trimmed V and J ends, which lost 2 bases and 8 bases, there was a span of 25 bases. The CDR3 has 17 amino acids. The CDR3 here is CAWSPTGTFLQGDEQFF. The CDR3 region has the DNA TGTGCCTGGAGTCCCACCGGGACTTTCCTTCAAGGGGATGAGCAGTTCTTC.

This chain connects TRBV7-9 to TRBJ2-1, with 7 bases fitting TRBD2. Trimming cost V 3 bases and J 3 bases; bases outside gene matches: 14. Looked up from germline, CDR1 is SEHNR and CDR2 is FQNEAQ (reference sequence). CDR3 size: 18 residues. The DNA of the CDR3 is TGTGCCAGCAGCTTTGGTGGGCGGGGGAGAATCCTCTACAATGAGCAGTTCTTC. Translation: CASSFGGRGRILYNEQFF.

J is TRBJ2-1 and V is TRBV5-1; D gene uncertain. Between the trimmed V and J ends, which lost 4 bases and 10 bases, there was a span of 18 bases. Germline assignment: CDR1 SGHRS and CDR2 YFSETQ. The CDR3 sequence is 14 residues long. DNA for the CDR3: TGCGCCAGCAGCCCCTATTCATTGGCGGAGGAGCAGTTCTTC. It yields the protein CASSPYSLAEEQFF.

The chain is built from TRBV11-2 and TRBJ1-4; D not certain. Germline V CDR1 and CDR2: SGHAT, FQNNGV. This CDR3 spans 17 amino acids. Trimming removed 0 bases at V and 2 bases at J, with 13 bases between. This CDR3 reads CASSLDQRESTNEKLFF. CDR3 DNA: TGTGCCAGCAGCTTAGATCAGAGGGAGTCTACTAATGAAAAACTGTTTTTT.

V gene TRBV6-1 combines with J gene TRBJ2-7; 10 nucleotides align to TRBD2. CDR1 is MNHNS and CDR2 is SASEGT in the germline V gene. Unmatched junction bases numbered 5, after V lost 4 bases and J lost 5 bases. The length of the CDR3 is 14 residues. CDR3 sequence (DNA): TGTGCCAGCAGTGTGCTAGCGGGAGAGCACGAGCAGTACTTC. Translation: CASSVLAGEHEQYF.

V is TRBV15 and J is TRBJ2-1; 7 nucleotides agree with TRBD2. The CDR3 contains 15 residues. Germline lookup yields CDR1 LNHNV and CDR2 YYDKDF (reference sequence). The trim removed 1 base at V and 9 bases at J, leaving 9 bases unmatched. CDR3 sequence (DNA): TGTGCCACCAGCAGAGTAGTATTGTCGGGGGGTGAGCAGTTCTTC. Protein: CATSRVVLSGGEQFF.

This clone was picked up one time. The rearrangement joins TRBV7-9 to TRBJ2-7, with 8 nucleotides matching TRBD2. Germline CDR1 and CDR2: SEHNR and FQNEAQ (reference sequence). The V segment lost 8 bases and the J segment 2 bases; nucleotides outside the gene matches: 2. The CDR3 loop spans 12 amino acids. The DNA for the CDR3 is TGTGCCAGCGTCGGGGGGGCCTACGAGCAGTACTTC. Translated: CASVGGAYEQYF. Filled out from reference TRBV7-9 and TRBJ2-7, the complete variable domain reads DTGVSQNPRHKITKRGQNVTFRCDPISEHNRLYWYRQTLGQGPEFLTYFQNEAQLEKSRLLSDRFSAERPKGSFSTLEIQRTEQGDSAMYLCASVGGAYEQYFGPGTRLTVT.

This rearrangement joins TRBV11-2 to TRBJ1-1; D is ambiguous. Trimming shortened V by 5 bases and J by 4 bases, and 23 bases separated the two germline ends. Germline V gives CDR1 SGHAT, CDR2 FQNNGV. This CDR3 contains 17 residues. The CDR3 sequence is CASSPGGIGARSTEAFF. For the CDR3, the DNA is TGTGCCAGCAGCCCGGGTGGGATCGGAGCTCGGAGCACTGAAGCTTTCTTT.

The chain joins TRBV6-6 to TRBJ2-1; tentatively, D is TRBD1 (5 bases). Trimming cost V 6 bases and J 9 bases, with 12 bases left between them. The CDR3 consists of 12 residues. CDR1 and CDR2 from the germline V gene are MNHNY and SVGAGI (reference sequence). CDR3 in DNA: TGTGCCAGCAGCCCGACAGTAGTTGAGCAGTTCTTC. Its translation: CASSPTVVEQFF.

The rearrangement links TRBV28 to TRBJ2-1, with a possible D match to TRBD1 (6 bases). V was trimmed by 3 bases and J by 9 bases, leaving 9 bases between them. The CDR3 extends over 12 amino acids. The V gene's germline CDR1 is MDHEN and CDR2 SYDVKM. CDR3 region: CASSFGTTEQFF. In nucleotides, the CDR3 is TGTGCCAGCAGTTTTGGGACAACTGAGCAGTTCTTC.

The V and J genes are TRBV5-1 and TRBJ2-1, with D possibly being TRBD1 (7 bases). The CDR3 loop spans 15 amino acids. Trimming pared 5 bases from V and 8 bases from J, leaving 20 bases between. Looked up from germline, CDR1 is SGHRS and CDR2 is YFSETQ. The CDR3 protein is CASRAGQLPIYEQFF. The CDR3 nucleotides read TGCGCCAGCAGGGCGGGACAGCTCCCCATCTATGAGCAGTTCTTC.

This chain joins TRBV15 and TRBJ2-1; D is possibly TRBD1 (6 bases). CDR3 size: 17 residues. V was trimmed by 0 bases and J by 6 bases, leaving 18 bases between them. The V gene's germline CDR1 is LNHNV and CDR2 YYDKDF (reference sequence). CDR3 region: CATSRDQGTGKGNEQFF. The CDR3 DNA reads as TGTGCCACCAGCAGAGATCAGGGTACAGGGAAAGGCAATGAGCAGTTCTTC.

This clone is a singleton in its sample. This chain joins TRBV5-1 and TRBJ2-3; D may be TRBD2 (5 bases). Germline V lookup: CDR1 SGHRS, CDR2 YFSETQ. The CDR3 contains 15 residues. Trimming stripped 7 bases from V and 1 base from J, with 16 bases between. The CDR3: CASAAVGGGTDTQYF. The CDR3 DNA is TGCGCCAGCGCAGCGGTTGGAGGCGGCACAGATACGCAGTATTTT.

The chain has TRBV29-1 and TRBJ2-2; D is unresolved. V dropped 1 base and J dropped 5 bases, with 2 bases sitting between them. The CDR3 loop spans 11 amino acids. Germline V gives CDR1 SQVTM, CDR2 ANQGSEA. CDR3 region: CSVEGTGELFF. The CDR3 DNA sequence: TGCAGCGTTGAAGGGACCGGGGAGCTGTTTTTT.

The rearrangement links TRBV19 to TRBJ2-2; D may be TRBD1 (6 bases). The CDR3 has 18 residues. Trimming shortened V by 7 bases and J by 6 bases, and 27 bases separated the two germline ends. Looked up from germline, CDR1 is LNHDA and CDR2 is SQIVND (reference sequence). CDR3 sequence: CASTYTAGSGGPAGELFF. DNA of the CDR3: TGTGCCAGTACCTACACCGCCGGTTCTGGGGGCCCGGCCGGGGAGCTGTTTTTT.

This chain connects TRBV5-1 to TRBJ2-1, with D maybe TRBD2 (5 bases). CDR1 and CDR2 from the germline V gene are SGHRS and YFSETQ. The CDR3 covers 12 residues. The ends were cut back, 4 bases at V and 4 bases at J, with 6 bases in the middle. For the CDR3, the DNA is TGCGCCAGCAGCCCGGGGTACAATGAGCAGTTCTTC. Protein sequence: CASSPGYNEQFF.

V is TRBV9 and J is TRBJ2-1; TRBD2 aligns across 10 bases. CDR1 SGDLS and CDR2 YYNGEE come from the germline V gene. The CDR3 totals 15 residues. The J segment lost 0 bases and the V segment lost 3 bases, leaving 0 bases of the junction unmatched. CDR3 sequence: CASSASGGSYNEQFF. The CDR3 DNA reads TGTGCCAGCAGCGCTAGCGGGGGCTCCTACAATGAGCAGTTCTTC.

The rearrangement uses TRBV29-1 and TRBJ2-1; 8 nucleotides line up with TRBD2. The CDR3 runs 15 residues. CDR1 and CDR2 from the germline V gene are SQVTM and ANQGSEA. Trimming removed 0 bases from V and 8 bases from J; junction bases left unmatched: 9. The CDR3 here is CSVEDLGRASDEQFF. CDR3 nucleotide sequence: TGCAGCGTTGAAGACCTCGGGAGGGCGTCAGATGAGCAGTTCTTC.